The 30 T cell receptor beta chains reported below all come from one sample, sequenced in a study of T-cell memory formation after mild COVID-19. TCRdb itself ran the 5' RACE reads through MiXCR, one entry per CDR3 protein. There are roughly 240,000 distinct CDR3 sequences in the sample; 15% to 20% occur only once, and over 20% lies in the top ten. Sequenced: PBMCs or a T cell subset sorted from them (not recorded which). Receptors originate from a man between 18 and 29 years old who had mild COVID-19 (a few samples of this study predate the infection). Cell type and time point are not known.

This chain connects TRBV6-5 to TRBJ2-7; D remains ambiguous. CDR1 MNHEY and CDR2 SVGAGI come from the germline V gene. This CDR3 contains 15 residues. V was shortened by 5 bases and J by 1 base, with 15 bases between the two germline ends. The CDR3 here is CASSLGPMGSYEQYF. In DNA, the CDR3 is TGTGCCAGCAGTCTCGGGCCGATGGGGTCCTACGAGCAGTACTTC.

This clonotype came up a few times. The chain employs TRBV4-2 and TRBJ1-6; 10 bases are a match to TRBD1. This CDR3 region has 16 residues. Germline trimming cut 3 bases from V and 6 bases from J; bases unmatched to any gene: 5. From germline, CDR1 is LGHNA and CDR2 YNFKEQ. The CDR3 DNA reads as TGTGCCAGCAGCCATGGACAGGGGGAGGGTAATTCACCCCTCCACTTT. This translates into CASSHGQGEGNSPLHF.

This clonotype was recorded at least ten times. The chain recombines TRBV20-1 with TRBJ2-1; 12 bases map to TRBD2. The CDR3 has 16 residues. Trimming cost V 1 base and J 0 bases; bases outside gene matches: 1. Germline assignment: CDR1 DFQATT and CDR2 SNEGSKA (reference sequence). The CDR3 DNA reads TGCAGTGCTAGAGGACTAGCGGGGGACTCCTACAATGAGCAGTTCTTC. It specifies CSARGLAGDSYNEQFF.

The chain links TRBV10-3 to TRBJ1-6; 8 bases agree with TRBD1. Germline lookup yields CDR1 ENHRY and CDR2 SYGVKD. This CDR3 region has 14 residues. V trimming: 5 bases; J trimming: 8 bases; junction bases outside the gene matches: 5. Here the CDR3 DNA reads TGTGCCATCAGTCGCCAGGGGGCCGATTCACCCCTCCACTTT. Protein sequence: CAISRQGADSPLHF.

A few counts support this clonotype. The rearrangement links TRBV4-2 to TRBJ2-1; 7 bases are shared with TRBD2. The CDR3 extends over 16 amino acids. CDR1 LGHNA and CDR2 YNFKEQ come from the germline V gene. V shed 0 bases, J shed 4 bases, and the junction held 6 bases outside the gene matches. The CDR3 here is CASSQDDGGTYNEQFF. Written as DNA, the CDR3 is TGTGCCAGCAGCCAAGATGACGGGGGGACGTACAATGAGCAGTTCTTC.

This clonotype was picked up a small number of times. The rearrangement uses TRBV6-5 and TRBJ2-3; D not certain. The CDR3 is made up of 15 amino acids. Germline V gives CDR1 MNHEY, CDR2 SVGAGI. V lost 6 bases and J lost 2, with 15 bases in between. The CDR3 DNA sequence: TGTGCCAGCAGCAACGGGCGGTTTTTCACAGATACGCAGTATTTT. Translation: CASSNGRFFTDTQYF.

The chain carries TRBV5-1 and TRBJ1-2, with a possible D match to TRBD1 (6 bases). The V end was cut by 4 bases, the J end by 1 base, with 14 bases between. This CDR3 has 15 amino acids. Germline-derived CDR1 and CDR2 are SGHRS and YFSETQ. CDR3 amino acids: CASSRRGGDNYGYTF. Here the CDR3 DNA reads TGCGCCAGCAGCCGTCGCGGGGGCGATAACTATGGCTACACCTTC.

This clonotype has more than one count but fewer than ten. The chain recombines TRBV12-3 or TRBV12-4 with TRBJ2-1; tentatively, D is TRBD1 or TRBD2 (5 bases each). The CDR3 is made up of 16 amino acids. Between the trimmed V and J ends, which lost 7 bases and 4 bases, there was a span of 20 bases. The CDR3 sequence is CASTTRWGRTYNEQFF. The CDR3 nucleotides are TGTGCCAGCACTACCAGGTGGGGGAGAACTTACAATGAGCAGTTCTTC.

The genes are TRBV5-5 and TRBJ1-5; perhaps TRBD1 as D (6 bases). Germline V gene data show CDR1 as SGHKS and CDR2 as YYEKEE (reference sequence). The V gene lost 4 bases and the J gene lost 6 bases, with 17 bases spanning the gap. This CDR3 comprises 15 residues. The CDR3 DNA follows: TGTGCCAGCAGCCCCGACCCAACAGGGCTTCAGCCCCAGCATTTT. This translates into CASSPDPTGLQPQHF.

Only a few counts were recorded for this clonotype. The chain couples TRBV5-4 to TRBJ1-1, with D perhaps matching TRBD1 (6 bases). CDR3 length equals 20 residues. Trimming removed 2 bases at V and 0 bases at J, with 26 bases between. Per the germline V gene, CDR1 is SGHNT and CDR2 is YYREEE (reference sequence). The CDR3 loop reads CASSLIHRRDISRMNTEAFF. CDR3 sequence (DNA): TGTGCCAGCAGCTTAATACACCGAAGGGACATATCGCGCATGAACACTGAAGCTTTCTTT.

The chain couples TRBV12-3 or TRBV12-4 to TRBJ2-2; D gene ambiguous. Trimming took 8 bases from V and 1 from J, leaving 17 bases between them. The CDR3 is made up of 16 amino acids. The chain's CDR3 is CASGPPRQRNTGELFF. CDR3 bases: TGTGCCAGCGGCCCCCCGAGGCAGAGGAACACCGGGGAGCTGTTTTTT.

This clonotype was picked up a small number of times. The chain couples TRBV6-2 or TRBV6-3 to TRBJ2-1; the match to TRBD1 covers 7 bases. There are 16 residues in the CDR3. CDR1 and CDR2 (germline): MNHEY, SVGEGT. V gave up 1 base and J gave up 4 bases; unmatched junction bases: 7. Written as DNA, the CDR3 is TGTGCCAGCAGTTACTTTTTCGGGACAGCTTACAATGAGCAGTTCTTC. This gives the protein CASSYFFGTAYNEQFF.

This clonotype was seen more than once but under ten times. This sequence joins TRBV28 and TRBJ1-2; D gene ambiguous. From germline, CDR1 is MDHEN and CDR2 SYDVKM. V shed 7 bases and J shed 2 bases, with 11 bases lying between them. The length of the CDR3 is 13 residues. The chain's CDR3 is CASTPLVNYGYTF. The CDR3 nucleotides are TGTGCCAGCACACCGCTAGTGAACTATGGCTACACCTTC.

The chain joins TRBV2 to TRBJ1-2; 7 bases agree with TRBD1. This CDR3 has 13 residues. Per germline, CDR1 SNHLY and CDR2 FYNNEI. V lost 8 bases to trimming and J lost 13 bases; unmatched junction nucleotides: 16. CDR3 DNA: TGTGCCAGCCTAAATAGTCTGGGGACAGCAGCCACCTTC. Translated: CASLNSLGTAATF.

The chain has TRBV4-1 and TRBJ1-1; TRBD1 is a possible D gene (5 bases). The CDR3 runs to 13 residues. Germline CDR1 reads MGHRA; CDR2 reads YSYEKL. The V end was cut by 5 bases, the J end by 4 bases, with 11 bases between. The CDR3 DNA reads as TGCGCCAGCAGCGGGGGATTGTTCACTGAAGCTTTCTTT. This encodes CASSGGLFTEAFF.

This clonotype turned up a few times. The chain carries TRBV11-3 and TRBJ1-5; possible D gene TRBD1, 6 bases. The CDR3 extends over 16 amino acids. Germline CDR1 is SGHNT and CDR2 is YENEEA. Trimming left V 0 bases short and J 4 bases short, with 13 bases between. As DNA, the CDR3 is TGTGCCAGCAGCTTAGATTTTTGCAGGGGTAATCAGCCCCAGCATTTT. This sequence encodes CASSLDFCRGNQPQHF.

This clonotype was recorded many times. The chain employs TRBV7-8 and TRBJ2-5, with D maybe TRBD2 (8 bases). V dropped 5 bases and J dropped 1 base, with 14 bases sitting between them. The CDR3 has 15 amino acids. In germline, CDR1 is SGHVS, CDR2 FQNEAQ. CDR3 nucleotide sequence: TGTGCCAGCAGCAGGGGGCGGGGGGTCCAAGAGACCCAGTACTTC. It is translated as CASSRGRGVQETQYF.

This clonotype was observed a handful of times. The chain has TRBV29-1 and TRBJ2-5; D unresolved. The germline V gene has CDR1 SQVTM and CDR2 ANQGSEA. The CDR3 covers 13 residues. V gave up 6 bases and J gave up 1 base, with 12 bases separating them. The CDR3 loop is CSVAWTVQETQYF. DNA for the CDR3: TGCAGCGTCGCCTGGACGGTCCAAGAGACCCAGTACTTC.

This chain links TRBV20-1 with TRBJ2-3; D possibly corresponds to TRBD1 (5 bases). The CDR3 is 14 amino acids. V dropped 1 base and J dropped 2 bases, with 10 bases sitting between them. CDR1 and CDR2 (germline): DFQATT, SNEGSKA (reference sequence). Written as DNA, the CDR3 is TGCAGTGCTAGAGGACAGACAAACACAGATACGCAGTATTTT. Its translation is CSARGQTNTDTQYF.

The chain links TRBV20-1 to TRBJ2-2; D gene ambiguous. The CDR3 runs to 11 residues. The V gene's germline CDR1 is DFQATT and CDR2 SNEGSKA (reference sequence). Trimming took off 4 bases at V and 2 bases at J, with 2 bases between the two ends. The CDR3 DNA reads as TGCAGTGCTACCAACACCGGGGAGCTGTTTTTT. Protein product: CSATNTGELFF.

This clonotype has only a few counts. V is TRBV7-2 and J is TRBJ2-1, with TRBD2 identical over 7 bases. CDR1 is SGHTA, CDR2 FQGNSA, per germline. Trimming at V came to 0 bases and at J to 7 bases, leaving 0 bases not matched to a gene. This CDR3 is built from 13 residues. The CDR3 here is CASSLARGNEQFF. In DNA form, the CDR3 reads TGTGCCAGCAGCTTAGCGCGGGGGAATGAGCAGTTCTTC.

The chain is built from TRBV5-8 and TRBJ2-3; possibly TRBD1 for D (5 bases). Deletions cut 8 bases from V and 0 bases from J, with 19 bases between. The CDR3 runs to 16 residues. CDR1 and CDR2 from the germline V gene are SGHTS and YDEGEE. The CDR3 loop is CARAPGQDHSTDTQYF. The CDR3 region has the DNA TGTGCCAGAGCTCCAGGGCAGGACCACAGCACAGATACGCAGTATTTT. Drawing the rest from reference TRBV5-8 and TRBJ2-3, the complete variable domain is EAGVTQSPTHLIKTRGQQATLRCSPISGHTSVYWYQQALGLGLQFLLWYDEGEERNRGNFPPRFSGRQFPNYSSELNVNALELEDSALYLCARAPGQDHSTDTQYFGPGTRLTVL.

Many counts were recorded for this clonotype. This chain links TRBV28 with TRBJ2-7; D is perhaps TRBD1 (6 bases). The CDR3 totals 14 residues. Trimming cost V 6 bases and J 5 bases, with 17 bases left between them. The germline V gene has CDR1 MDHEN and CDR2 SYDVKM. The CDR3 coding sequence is TGTGCCAGCAGCCCCGGCAGGGGAGCTGACGAGCAGTACGTC. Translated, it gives CASSPGRGADEQYV.

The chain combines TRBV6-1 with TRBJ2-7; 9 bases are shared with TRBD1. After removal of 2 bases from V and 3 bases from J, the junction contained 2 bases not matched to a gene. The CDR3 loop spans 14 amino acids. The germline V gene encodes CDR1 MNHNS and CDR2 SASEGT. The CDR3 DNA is TGTGCCAGCAGTGAACGACAGGGGGTCTACGAGCAGTACGTC. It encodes CASSERQGVYEQYV.

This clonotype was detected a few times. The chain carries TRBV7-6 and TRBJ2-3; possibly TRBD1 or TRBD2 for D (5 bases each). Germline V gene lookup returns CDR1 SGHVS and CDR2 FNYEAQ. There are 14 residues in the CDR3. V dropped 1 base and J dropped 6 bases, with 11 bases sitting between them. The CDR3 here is CASSLGDVGDTQYF. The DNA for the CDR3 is TGTGCCAGCAGCTTAGGGGACGTGGGGGATACGCAGTATTTT.

This CDR3 is CASSLGTGFVGNTIYF. The CDR3 DNA sequence: TGTGCCAGCAGCCTTGGGACAGGGTTCGTTGGAAACACCATATATTTT. This chain joins TRBV12-3 or TRBV12-4 and TRBJ1-3; TRBD1 matches at 9 bases. This CDR3 region has 16 residues. V was clipped by 6 bases and J by 3 bases; unmatched bases: 9.

The CDR3 sequence is CASGRGDLLPYTQYF. For the CDR3, the DNA is TGCGCCAGCGGACGAGGGGACCTGTTGCCTTATACGCAGTATTTT. The chain has TRBV10-1 and TRBJ2-3; D possibly matches TRBD1 or TRBD2 (5 bases each). Germline loops: CDR1 WNHNN, CDR2 SYGVQD (reference sequence). The CDR3 loop spans 15 amino acids. Trimming shortened V by 8 bases and J by 7 bases, and 22 bases separated the two germline ends.

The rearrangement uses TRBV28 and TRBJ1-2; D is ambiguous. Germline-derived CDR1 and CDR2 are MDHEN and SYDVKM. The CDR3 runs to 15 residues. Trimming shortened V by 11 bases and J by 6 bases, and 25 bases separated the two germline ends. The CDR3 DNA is TGTGCCTGCCGCGGAATCCCTGTGGCAGGTCATGGCTACACCTTC. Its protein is CACRGIPVAGHGYTF.

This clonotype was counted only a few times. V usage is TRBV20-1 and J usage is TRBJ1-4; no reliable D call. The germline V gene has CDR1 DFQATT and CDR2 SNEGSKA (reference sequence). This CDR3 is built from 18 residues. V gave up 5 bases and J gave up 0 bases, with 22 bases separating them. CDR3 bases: TGCAGTGCTGGCCACTTTAGACACCAGATTGCAACTAATGAAAAACTGTTTTTT. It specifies CSAGHFRHQIATNEKLFF.

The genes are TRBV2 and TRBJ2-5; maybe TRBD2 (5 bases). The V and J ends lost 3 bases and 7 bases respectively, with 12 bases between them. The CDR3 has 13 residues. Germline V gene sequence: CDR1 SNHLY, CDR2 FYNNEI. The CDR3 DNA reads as TGTGCCAGCAGTGACAGAGCGGCGCGGACCCAGTACTTC. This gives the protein CASSDRAARTQYF.